This T cell receptor beta chain was obtained from a study of CD8+CD57+ T cells in acquired aplastic anemia. Study background: The sorted CD4+ and CD8+ cells yielded an average approximately 3 ug of DNA. Findings and limits, study-wide: It was found that some 30 CD8+ CDR3 sequences were shared between patients and controls.

Patients sequenced had flow cytometry evidence of CD8+CD57+ cell expansion. With no exception, the patients had severe acquired aplastic anemia. Patients were untreated when blood was sampled. The length of the CDR3 is 15 residues. Germline CDR1 LNHNV, CDR2 YYDKDF (reference sequence). The ends were cut back, 4 bases at V and 1 base at J, with 10 bases in the middle. Genomic DNA provided the template from which TCR beta VDJ and CDR3 profiles were obtained. TCRdb analysed the reads with MiXCR anew, one entry per CDR3 protein. The sample contains about 290,000 distinct CDR3 sequences, 56% of which appear only once. Comments on this clonotype: Its target is not known.

The specimen sequenced was sorted CD4+, CD8+, or CD8+CD57+ T cells (not recorded which) from PBMCs. The rearrangement joins TRBV15 to TRBJ2-2, with D maybe TRBD2 (6 bases). The TCR was taken from a human donor with aplastic anemia. CDR3 in DNA: TGTGCCACCAGCACTTTAGCGGAGAACACCGGGGAGCTGTTTTTT. The encoded protein is CATSTLAENTGELFF.